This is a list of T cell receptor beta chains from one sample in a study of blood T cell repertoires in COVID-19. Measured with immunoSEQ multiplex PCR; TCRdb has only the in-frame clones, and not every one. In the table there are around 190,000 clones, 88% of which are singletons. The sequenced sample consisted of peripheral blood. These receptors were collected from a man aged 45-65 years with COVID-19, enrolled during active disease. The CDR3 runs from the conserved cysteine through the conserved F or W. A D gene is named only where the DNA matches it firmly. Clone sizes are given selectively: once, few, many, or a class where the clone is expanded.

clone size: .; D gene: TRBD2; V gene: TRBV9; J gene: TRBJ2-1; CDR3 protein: CASSVTAGGNEQFF; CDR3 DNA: TGTGCCAGCAGCGTAACCGCGGGGGGCAATGAGCAGTTCTTC
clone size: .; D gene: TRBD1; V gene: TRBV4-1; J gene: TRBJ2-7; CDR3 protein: CASSLADRGLEQYF; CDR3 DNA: TGCGCCAGCAGCCTAGCGGACAGGGGGCTCGAGCAGTACTTC
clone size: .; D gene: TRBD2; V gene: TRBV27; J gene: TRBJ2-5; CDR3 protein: CASRLAGAQETQYF; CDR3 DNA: TGTGCCAGCAGACTAGCGGGGGCCCAAGAGACCCAGTACTTC
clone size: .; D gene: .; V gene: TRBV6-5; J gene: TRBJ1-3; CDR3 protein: CASYKTAGFGNTIYF; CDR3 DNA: TGTGCCAGCTACAAAACGGCAGGGTTCGGAAACACCATATATTTT
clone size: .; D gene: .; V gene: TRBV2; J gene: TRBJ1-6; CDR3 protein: CASSPGQHNSPLHF; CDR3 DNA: TGTGCCAGCAGCCCGGGACAACATAATTCACCCCTCCACTTT
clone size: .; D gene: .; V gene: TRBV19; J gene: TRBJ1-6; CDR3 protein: CASSNSGRNSPLHF; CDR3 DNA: TGTGCCAGTAGTAATTCAGGGCGGAATTCACCCCTCCACTTT
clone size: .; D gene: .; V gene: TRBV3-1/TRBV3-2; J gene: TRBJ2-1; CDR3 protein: CASSQEPSVAFF; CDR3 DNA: TGTGCCAGCAGCCAAGAACCTAGCGTAGCGTTCTTC
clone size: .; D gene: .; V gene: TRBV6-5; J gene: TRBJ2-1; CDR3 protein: CASTQNGGVKFF; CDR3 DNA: TGTGCCAGCACCCAAAACGGGGGAGTCAAGTTCTTC
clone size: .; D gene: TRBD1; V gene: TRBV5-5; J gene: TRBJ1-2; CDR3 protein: CASSIGQGDYGYTF; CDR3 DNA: TGTGCCAGCAGCATCGGACAGGGTGACTATGGCTACACCTTC
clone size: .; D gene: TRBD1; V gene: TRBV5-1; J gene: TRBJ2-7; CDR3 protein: CASSPGQGAGEQYF; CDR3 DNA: TGCGCCAGCAGCCCGGGACAGGGAGCGGGAGAGCAGTACTTC
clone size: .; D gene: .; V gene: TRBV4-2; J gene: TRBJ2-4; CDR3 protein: CASSLHSSDRKNIQYF; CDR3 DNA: TGTGCCAGCAGCCTACATTCATCGGACAGAAAAAACATTCAGTACTTC
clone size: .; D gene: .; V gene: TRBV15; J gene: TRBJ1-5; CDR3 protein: CATSRDLPRGSNQPQHF; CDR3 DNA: TGTGCCACCAGCAGAGATCTTCCGAGGGGGTCCAATCAGCCCCAGCATTTT
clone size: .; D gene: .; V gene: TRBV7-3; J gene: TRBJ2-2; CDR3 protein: CASSLSAAPGELFF; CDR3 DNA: TGTGCCAGCAGCTTATCGGCGGCACCCGGGGAGCTGTTTTTT
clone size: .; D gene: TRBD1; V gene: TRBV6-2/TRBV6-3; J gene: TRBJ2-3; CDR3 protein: CASSRQGTSTDTQYF; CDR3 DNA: TGTGCCAGCAGTCGACAGGGTACTAGCACAGATACGCAGTATTTT
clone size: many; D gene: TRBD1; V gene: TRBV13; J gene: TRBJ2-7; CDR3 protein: CASSPTPGTGDYEQYF; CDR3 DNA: TGTGCCAGCAGCCCCACCCCCGGGACAGGTGACTACGAGCAGTACTTC
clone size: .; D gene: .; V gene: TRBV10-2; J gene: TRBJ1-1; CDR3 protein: CASRPTDWAWTEAFF; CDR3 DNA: TGCGCCAGCAGGCCCACGGACTGGGCATGGACTGAAGCTTTCTTT
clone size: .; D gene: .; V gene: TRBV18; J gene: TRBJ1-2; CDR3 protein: CASSPVQLEDGYTF; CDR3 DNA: TGTGCCAGCTCACCAGTACAGCTGGAGGATGGCTACACCTTC
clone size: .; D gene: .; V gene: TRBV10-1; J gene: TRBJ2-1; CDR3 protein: CATTFGLSAAYNEQFF; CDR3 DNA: TGCGCCACCACGTTCGGGTTGTCTGCTGCCTACAATGAGCAGTTCTTC
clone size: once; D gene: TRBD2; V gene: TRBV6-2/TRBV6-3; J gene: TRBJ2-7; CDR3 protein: CASSYPPGLGTYEQYF; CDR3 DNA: TGTGCCAGCAGTTATCCGCCGGGACTAGGTACCTACGAGCAGTACTTC
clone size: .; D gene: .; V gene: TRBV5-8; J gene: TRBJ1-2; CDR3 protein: CASSLGQNYGYTF; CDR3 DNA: TGTGCCAGCAGCCTGGGACAAAACTATGGCTACACCTTC
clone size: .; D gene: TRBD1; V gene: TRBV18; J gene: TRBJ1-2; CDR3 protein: CASSPRQGPDYGYTF; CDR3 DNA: TGTGCCAGCTCACCGAGACAGGGGCCCGACTATGGCTACACCTTC
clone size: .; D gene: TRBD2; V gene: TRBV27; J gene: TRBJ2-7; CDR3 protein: CASLGLAGTNEQYF; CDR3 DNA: TGTGCCAGTCTAGGACTAGCGGGAACAAACGAGCAGTACTTC
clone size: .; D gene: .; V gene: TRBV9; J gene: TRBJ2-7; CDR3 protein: CASSVVMGGEQYF; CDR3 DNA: TGTGCCAGCAGCGTAGTTATGGGGGGCGAGCAGTACTTC
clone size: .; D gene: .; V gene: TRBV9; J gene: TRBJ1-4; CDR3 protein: CASSVSTTNEKLFF; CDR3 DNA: TGTGCCAGCAGCGTATCAACAACTAATGAAAAACTGTTTTTT
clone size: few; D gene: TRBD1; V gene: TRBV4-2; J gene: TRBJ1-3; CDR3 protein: CASSQQTGGALAGNTIYF; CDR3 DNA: TGTGCCAGCAGCCAACAGACAGGGGGCGCTTTAGCTGGAAACACCATATATTTT
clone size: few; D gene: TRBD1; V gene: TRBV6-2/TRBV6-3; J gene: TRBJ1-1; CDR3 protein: CASSDPDRVWAFF; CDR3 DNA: TGTGCCAGCAGTGACCCGGACAGGGTTTGGGCTTTCTTT
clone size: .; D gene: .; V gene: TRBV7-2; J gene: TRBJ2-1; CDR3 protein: CASSSGSGGGFDEQFF; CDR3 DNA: TGTGCCAGCAGCAGTGGTTCCGGAGGGGGCTTTGATGAGCAGTTCTTC
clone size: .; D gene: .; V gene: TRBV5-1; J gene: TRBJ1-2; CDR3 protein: CASSSASEVNYGYTF; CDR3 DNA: TGCGCCAGCAGCTCGGCCTCTGAGGTAAACTATGGCTACACCTTC
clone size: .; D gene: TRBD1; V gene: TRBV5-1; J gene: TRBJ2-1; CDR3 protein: CASSLRPGTAQRSSYNEQFF; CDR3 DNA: TGCGCCAGCAGCTTAAGGCCCGGGACAGCGCAGCGAAGCTCCTACAATGAGCAGTTCTTC
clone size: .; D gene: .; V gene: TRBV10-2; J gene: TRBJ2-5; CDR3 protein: CASSWQAQETQYF; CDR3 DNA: TGCGCCAGCAGTTGGCAGGCCCAAGAGACCCAGTACTTC
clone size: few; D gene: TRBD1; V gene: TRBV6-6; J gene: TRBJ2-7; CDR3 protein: CASSYRRDRVYEQYF; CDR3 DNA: TGTGCCAGCAGTTACCGCCGGGACAGGGTCTACGAGCAGTACTTC
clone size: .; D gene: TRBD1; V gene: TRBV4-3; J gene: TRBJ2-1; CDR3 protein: CASSQAIIRGTGSNEQFF; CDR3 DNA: TGCGCCAGCAGCCAAGCCATCATCCGAGGGACAGGGTCCAATGAGCAGTTCTTC
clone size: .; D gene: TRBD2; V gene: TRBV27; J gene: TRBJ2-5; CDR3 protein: CASSLSFAGGPGETQYF; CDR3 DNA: TGTGCCAGCAGTTTATCGTTTGCGGGAGGGCCTGGAGAGACCCAGTACTTC
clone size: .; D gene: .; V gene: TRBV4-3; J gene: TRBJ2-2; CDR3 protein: CASSQFQGFMEDTGELFF; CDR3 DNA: TGCGCCAGCAGCCAATTCCAGGGGTTTATGGAGGACACCGGGGAGCTGTTTTTT
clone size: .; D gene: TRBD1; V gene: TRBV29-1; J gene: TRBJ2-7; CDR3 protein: CSVEGRQGAAPYEQYF; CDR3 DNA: TGCAGCGTTGAAGGGCGACAGGGGGCCGCCCCCTACGAGCAGTACTTC
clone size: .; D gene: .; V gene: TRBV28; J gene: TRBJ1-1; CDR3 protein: CASSPLDTEAFF; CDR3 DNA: TGTGCCAGCAGTCCCTTGGACACAGAAGCTTTCTTT
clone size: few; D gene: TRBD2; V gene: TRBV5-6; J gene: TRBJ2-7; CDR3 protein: CASSLLLAGYYEQYF; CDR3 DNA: TGTGCCAGCAGCTTGTTACTAGCGGGTTACTACGAGCAGTACTTC
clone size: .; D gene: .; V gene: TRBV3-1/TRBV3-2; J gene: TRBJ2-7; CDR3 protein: CASSLDGTPGGEQYF; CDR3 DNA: TGTGCCAGCAGCCTTGACGGGACCCCCGGGGGAGAGCAGTACTTC
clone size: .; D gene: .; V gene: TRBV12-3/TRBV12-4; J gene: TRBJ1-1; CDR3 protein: CASNREGTEAFF; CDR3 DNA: TGTGCCAGCAACAGAGAGGGCACTGAAGCTTTCTTT
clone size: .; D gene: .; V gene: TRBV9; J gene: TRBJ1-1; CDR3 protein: CASSQRVDTEAFF; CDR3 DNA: TGTGCCAGCAGCCAACGGGTAGACACTGAAGCTTTCTTT
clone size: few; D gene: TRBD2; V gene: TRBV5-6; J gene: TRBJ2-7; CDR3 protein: CASSVGTSYEQYF; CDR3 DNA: TGTGCCAGCAGCGTCGGGACTAGCTACGAGCAGTACTTC
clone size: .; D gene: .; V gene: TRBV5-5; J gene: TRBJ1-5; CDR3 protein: CASSLSGATGNQPQHF; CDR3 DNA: TGTGCCAGCAGCTTGTCAGGGGCTACGGGCAATCAGCCCCAGCATTTT
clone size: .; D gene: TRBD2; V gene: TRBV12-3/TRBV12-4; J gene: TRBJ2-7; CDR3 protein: CASARGESSEQYF; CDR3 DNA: TGTGCCAGCGCTCGGGGGGAGTCAAGCGAGCAGTACTTC
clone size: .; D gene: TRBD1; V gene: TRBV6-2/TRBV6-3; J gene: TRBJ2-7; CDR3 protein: CASSQRGTGGGYEQYF; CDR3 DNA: TGTGCCAGCAGCCAAAGAGGGACAGGGGGTGGATACGAGCAGTACTTC
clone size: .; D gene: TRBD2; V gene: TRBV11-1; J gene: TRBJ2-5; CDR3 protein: CASSYVSGPSYF; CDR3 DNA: TGTGCCAGCAGCTACGTTAGCGGGCCAAGTTACTTC
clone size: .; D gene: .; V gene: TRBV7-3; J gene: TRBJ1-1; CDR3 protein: CASSLNAENTEAFF; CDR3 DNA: TGTGCCAGCAGCTTAAATGCAGAGAACACTGAAGCTTTCTTT
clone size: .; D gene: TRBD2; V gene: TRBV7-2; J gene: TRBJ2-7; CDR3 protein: CASSFDPGGSYEQYF; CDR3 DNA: TGTGCCAGCAGCTTTGATCCGGGAGGGTCCTACGAGCAGTACTTC
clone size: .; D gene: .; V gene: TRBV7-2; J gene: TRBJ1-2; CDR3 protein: CASSLATTGTGLTGYTF; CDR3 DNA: TGTGCCAGCAGCTTAGCGACAACCGGGACGGGACTTACCGGCTACACCTTC